This T cell receptor beta chain was sequenced during a study of response to subunit inactivated influenza vaccine. Study-wide points: It was suggested by the authors that few new T cells are recruited by each seasonal influenza vaccination.

One entry per CDR3 protein, called by TCRdb with MiXCR from the RT-PCR reads. The data hold 200,000 to 300,000 distinct CDR3 sequences, with 12% observed a single time. Germline V gives CDR1 SGHRS, CDR2 YFSETQ. This CDR3 contains 13 residues. V was clipped by 0 bases and J by 3 bases, with 6 bases between them. In this sample, this clonotype turned up many times. Its target is unknown. The sample here was non-naive T cells sorted from PBMCs, taken around two weeks before vaccination. This sequence was found in a man in his forties or fifties who received an inactivated influenza vaccine. The chain employs TRBV5-1 and TRBJ1-1; D remains unclear. The CDR3 region is CASSLGMDTEAFF. In DNA form, the CDR3 reads TGCGCCAGCAGCTTGGGTATGGACACTGAAGCTTTCTTT. Combining the CDR3 with reference TRBV5-1 and TRBJ1-1 gives the whole variable domain KAGVTQTPRYLIKTRGQQVTLSCSPISGHRSVSWYQQTPGQGLQFLFEYFSETQRNKGNFPGRFSGRQFSNSRSEMNVSTLELGDSALYLCASSLGMDTEAFFGQGTRLTVV.